The TCR beta chain under discussion was sequenced for a study of blood T cell repertoires in COVID-19. Study information: The analysed material was cDNA or gDNA that came from T cells, B-cell-depleted T cells, or PBMCs.

How the authors handled the data: Quantification of nucleated cells was approximated via reference gene primer amplification. The method was immunoSEQ multiplex PCR; TCRdb's version includes in-frame clones alone and lacks a portion of them. Clone size and the V and J calls come from that table; the DNA yielded D and trimming. The sample has roughly 61,000 clones, around 85% seen once. This clone was seen more than once but under ten times. The TCR comes from a man between 35 and 55 years old with active COVID-19. The sequencing input was peripheral blood.

The CDR3 here is CASRVGQGGYEQYF. In DNA form, the CDR3 reads TGTGCCAGCAGGGTGGGACAGGGGGGTTACGAGCAGTACTTC. This chain links TRBV27 with TRBJ2-7, with TRBD1 matching 11 bases. This CDR3 is 14 amino acids long. Losses at the gene ends were 6 bases for V and 4 bases for J; bases not matched to a gene: 5. CDR1 and CDR2 from the germline V gene are MNHEY and SMNVEV (reference sequence).